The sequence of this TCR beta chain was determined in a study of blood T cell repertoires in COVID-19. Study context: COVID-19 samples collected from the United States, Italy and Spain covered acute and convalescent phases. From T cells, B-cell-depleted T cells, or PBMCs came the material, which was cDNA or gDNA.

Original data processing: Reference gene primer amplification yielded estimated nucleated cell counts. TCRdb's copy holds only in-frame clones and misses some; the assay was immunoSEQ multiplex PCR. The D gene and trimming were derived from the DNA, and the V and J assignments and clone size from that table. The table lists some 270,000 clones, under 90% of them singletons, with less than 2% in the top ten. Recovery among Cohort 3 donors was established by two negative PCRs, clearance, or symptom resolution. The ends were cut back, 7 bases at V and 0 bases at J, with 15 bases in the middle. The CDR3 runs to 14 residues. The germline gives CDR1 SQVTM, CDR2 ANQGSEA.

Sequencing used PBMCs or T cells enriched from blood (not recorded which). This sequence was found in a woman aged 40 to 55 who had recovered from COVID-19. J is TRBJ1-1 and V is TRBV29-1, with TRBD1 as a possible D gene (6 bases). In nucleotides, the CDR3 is TGCAGCGGGGTTAAGGGGGATATGAACACTGAAGCTTTCTTT. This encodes CSGVKGDMNTEAFF.